These T cell receptor beta chains were read from a single sample in a study of blood T cell repertoires in COVID-19. Sequencing used immunoSEQ multiplex PCR; TCRdb keeps in-frame clones, though not all of them. In the table there are approximately 200,000 clones, roughly 80% of which are singletons. The material sequenced was peripheral blood. The receptor source for this set is a woman over 75 with acute or convalescent COVID-19. Each CDR3 is given with its conserved first and last residue. The D gene is left open where the match is weak. Rows may omit the clone size; those that give it use once, few, many or a size class.

d_gene	v_gene	j_gene	abundance	CDR3aa
-	TRBV10-3	TRBJ2-2	-	CAIGDKSNTGELFF
-	TRBV11-2	TRBJ2-5	-	CASSPRGSTLETQYF
-	TRBV7-2	TRBJ1-1	-	CASSLARPQGNTEAFF
TRBD1	TRBV10-3	TRBJ1-6	-	CAISEAGTGASPLHF
-	TRBV24-1	TRBJ2-3	-	CATSDFAGISTDTQYF
TRBD2	TRBV18	TRBJ2-1	-	CASSPWTSGADYNEQFF
-	TRBV11-2	TRBJ2-7	-	CASSHSAAGYEQYF
TRBD1	TRBV18	TRBJ2-7	once	CASSPARGRPYEQYF
-	TRBV28	TRBJ1-4	-	CASRPQGAREKLFF
TRBD1	TRBV7-9	TRBJ1-6	once	CASSRDRGNSPLHF
-	TRBV10-3	TRBJ2-3	-	CAIKGDEHRTDTQYF
TRBD1	TRBV18	TRBJ1-2	-	CASSRPGTGGASYGYTF
TRBD2	TRBV9	TRBJ2-1	once	CASSPILGREKYNEQFF
TRBD1	TRBV3-1/TRBV3-2	TRBJ1-1	-	CASSPPTGGNTEAFF
TRBD1	TRBV7-2	TRBJ1-2	-	CASSPGQGAPGYTF
-	TRBV7-3	TRBJ2-2	-	CASSPAGGGVTGELFF
-	TRBV6-1	TRBJ1-5	-	CASSDGRYSNQPQHF
TRBD1	TRBV2	TRBJ1-2	few	CASSGDRGRGGYTF
-	TRBV28	TRBJ1-2	-	CASSFSGASNYGYTF
-	TRBV2	TRBJ2-7	-	CASTDGGYYEQYF
-	TRBV30	TRBJ1-5	-	CAWSTRDNQPQHF
-	TRBV7-2	TRBJ2-5	many	CASSFAGGETQYF
TRBD2	TRBV6-5	TRBJ2-2	-	CASSFTGGGTGELFF
TRBD1	TRBV19	TRBJ2-7	-	CASSMLPGQATYEQYF
-	TRBV19	TRBJ1-1	-	CASSIVGGTEAFF
TRBD1	TRBV7-6	TRBJ1-4	-	CASSLGTATTNEKLFF
TRBD1	TRBV6-5	TRBJ2-5	-	CASSGGQGPQETQYF
-	TRBV6-2/TRBV6-3	TRBJ2-1	-	CASSLEGGRSYNEQFF
TRBD1	TRBV12-3/TRBV12-4	TRBJ1-1	-	CASSPRGRGEAFF
TRBD1	TRBV19	TRBJ1-5	few	CASRRTGGFYQPQHF
-	TRBV6-1	TRBJ2-6	once	CASSVERSSGANVLTF
-	TRBV2	TRBJ2-7	-	CASRYRVSLPYEQYF
-	TRBV3-1/TRBV3-2	TRBJ1-1	few	CASSQGGEGDTEAFF
-	TRBV7-2	TRBJ2-7	-	CASSLGGRDYEQYF
-	TRBV11-2	TRBJ1-1	-	CASSLVTGFGTEAFF